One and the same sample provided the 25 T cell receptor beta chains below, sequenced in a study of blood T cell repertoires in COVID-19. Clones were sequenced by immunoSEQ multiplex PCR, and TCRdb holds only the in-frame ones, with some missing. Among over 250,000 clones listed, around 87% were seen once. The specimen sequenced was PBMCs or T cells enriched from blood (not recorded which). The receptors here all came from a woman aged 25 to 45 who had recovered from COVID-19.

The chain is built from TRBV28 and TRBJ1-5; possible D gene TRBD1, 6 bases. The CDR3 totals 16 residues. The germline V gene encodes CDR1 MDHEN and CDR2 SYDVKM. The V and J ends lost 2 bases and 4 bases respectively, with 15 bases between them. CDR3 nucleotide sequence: TGTGCCAGCAGTTTAATGGCAGGGGTAAGGAATCAGCCCCAGCATTTT. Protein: CASSLMAGVRNQPQHF.

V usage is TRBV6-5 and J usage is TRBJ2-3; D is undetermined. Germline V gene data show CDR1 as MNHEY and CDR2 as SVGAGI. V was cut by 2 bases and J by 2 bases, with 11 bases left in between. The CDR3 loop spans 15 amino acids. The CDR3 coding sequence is TGTGCCAGCAGTTACGGCCAGGTGCCCACAGATACGCAGTATTTT. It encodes CASSYGQVPTDTQYF.

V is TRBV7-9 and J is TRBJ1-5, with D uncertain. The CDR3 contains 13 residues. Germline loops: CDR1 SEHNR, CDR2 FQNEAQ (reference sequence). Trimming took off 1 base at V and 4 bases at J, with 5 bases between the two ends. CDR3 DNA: TGTGCCAGCAGCTTAGAGCGGAATCAGCCCCAGCATTTT. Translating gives CASSLERNQPQHF.

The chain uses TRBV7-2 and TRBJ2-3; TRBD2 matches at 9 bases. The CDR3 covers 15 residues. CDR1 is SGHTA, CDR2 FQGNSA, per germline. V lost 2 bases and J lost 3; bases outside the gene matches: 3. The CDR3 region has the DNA TGTGCCAGCAGCTTATCTAGCGGGGTTACAGATACGCAGTATTTT. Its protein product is CASSLSSGVTDTQYF.

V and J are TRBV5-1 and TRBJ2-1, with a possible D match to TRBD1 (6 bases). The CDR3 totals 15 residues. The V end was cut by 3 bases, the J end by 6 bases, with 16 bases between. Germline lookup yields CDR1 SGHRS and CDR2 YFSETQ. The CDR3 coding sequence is TGCGCCAGCAGCTCTCGGACAGACAGAGGCAATGAGCAGTTCTTC. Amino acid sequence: CASSSRTDRGNEQFF.

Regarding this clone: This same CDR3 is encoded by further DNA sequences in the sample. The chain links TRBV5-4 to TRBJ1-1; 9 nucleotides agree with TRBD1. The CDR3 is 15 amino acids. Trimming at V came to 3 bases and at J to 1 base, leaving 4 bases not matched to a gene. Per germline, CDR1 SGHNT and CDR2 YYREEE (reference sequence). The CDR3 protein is CASSSPGQGNTEAFF. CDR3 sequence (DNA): TGTGCCAGCAGCTCCCCGGGACAGGGGAACACTGAAGCTTTCTTT.

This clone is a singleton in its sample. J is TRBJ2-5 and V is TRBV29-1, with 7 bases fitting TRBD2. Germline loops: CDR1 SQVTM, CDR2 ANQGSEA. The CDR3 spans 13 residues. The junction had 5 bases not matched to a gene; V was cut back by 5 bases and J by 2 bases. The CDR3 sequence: CSVLTSVQETQYF. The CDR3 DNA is TGCAGCGTTTTAACTAGCGTACAAGAGACCCAGTACTTC. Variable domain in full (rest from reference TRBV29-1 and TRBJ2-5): SAVISQKPSRDICQRGTSLTIQCQVDSQVTMMFWYRQQPGQSLTLIATANQGSEATYESGFVIDKFPISRPNLTFSTLTVSNMSPEDSSIYLCSVLTSVQETQYFGPGTRLLVL.

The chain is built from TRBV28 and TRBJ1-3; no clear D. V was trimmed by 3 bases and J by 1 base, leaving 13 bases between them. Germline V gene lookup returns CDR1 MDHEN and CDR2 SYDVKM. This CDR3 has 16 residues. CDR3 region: CASSFSTASSGNTIYF. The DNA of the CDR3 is TGTGCCAGCAGTTTCTCGACTGCGTCTTCTGGAAACACCATATATTTT.

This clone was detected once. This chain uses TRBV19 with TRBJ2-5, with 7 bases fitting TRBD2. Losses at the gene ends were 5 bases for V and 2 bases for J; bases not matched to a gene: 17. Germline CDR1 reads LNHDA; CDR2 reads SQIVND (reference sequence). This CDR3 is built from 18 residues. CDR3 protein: CASSSRSLAGDPQETQYF. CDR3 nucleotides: TGTGCCAGTAGTTCCCGGTCTTTAGCGGGCGATCCTCAAGAGACCCAGTACTTC.

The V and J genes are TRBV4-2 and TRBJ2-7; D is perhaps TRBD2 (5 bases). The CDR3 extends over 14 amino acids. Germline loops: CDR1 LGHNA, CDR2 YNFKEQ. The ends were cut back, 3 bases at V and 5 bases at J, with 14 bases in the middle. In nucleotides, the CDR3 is TGTGCCAGCAGCCACAGTACGGGTAGCGACGAGCAGTACTTC. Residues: CASSHSTGSDEQYF.

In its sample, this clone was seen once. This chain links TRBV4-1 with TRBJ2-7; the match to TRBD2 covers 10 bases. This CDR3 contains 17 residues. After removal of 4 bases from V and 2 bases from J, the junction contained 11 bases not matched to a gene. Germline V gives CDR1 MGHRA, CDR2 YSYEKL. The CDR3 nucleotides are TGCGCCAGCAGCCTTCATCGGGCGAGCGGGGGGGCCTACGAGCAGTACTTC. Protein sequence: CASSLHRASGGAYEQYF.

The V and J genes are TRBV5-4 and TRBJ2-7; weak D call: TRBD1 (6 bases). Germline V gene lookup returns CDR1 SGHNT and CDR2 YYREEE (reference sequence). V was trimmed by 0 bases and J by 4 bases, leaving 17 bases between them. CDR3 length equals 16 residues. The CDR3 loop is CASSLDTGIISYEQYF. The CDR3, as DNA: TGTGCCAGCAGCTTGGACACAGGGATCATCAGTTACGAGCAGTACTTC.

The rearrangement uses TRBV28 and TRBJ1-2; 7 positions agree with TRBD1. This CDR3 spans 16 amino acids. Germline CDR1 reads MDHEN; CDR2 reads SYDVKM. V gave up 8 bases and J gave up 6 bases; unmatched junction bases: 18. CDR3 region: CASSSLGSGGHNGYTF. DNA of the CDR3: TGTGCCAGCTCCTCATTAGGTTCAGGGGGGCATAATGGCTACACCTTC.

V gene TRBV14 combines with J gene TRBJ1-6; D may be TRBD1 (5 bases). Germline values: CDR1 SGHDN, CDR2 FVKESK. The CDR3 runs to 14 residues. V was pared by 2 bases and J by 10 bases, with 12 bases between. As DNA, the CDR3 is TGTGCCAGCAGCCAAAGGCTCGGGGGATCACCCCTCCACTTT. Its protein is CASSQRLGGSPLHF.

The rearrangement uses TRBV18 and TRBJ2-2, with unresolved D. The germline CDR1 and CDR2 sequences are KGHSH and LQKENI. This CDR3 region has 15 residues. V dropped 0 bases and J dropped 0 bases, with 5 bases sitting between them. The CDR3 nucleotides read TGTGCCAGCTCACCACCTGCAGCGAACACCGGGGAGCTGTTTTTT. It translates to CASSPPAANTGELFF. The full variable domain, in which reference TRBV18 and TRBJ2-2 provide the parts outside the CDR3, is NAGVMQNPRHLVRRRGQEARLRCSPMKGHSHVYWYRQLPEEGLKFMVYLQKENIIDESGMPKERFSAEFPKEGPSILRIQQVVRGDSAAYFCASSPPAANTGELFFGEGSRLTVL.

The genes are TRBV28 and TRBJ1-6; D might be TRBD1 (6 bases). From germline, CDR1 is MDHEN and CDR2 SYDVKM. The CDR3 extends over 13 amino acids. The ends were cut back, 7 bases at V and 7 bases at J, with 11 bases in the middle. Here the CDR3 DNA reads TGTGCCAGCAAAGGACAGCTAAATTCACCCCTCCACTTT. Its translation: CASKGQLNSPLHF.

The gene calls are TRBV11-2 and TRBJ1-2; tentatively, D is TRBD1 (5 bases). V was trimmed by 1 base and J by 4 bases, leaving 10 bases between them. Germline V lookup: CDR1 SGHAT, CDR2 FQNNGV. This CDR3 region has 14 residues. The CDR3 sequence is CASSLVAQAYGYTF. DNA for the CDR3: TGTGCCAGCAGCTTAGTCGCACAGGCCTATGGCTACACCTTC.

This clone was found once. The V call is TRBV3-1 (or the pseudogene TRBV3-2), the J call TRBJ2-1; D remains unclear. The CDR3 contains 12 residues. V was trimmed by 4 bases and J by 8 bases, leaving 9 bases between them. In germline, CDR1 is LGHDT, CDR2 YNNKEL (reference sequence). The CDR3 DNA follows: TGTGCCAGCAGCCTACTTGGAGATGAGCAGTTCTTC. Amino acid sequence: CASSLLGDEQFF.

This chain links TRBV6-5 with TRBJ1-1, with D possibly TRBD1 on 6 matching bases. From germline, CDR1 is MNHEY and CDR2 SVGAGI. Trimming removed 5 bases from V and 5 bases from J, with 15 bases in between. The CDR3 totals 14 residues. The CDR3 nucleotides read TGTGCCAGCAGTCCCTCAGGGGTTGGGACTGAAGCTTTCTTT. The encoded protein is CASSPSGVGTEAFF.

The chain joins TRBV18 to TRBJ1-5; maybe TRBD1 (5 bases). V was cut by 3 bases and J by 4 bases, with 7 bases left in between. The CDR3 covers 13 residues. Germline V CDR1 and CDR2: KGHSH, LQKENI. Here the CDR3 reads CASSPDTNQPQHF. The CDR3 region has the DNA TGTGCCAGCTCACCGGACACGAATCAGCCCCAGCATTTT. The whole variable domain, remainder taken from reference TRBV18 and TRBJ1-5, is NAGVMQNPRHLVRRRGQEARLRCSPMKGHSHVYWYRQLPEEGLKFMVYLQKENIIDESGMPKERFSAEFPKEGPSILRIQQVVRGDSAAYFCASSPDTNQPQHFGDGTRLSIL.

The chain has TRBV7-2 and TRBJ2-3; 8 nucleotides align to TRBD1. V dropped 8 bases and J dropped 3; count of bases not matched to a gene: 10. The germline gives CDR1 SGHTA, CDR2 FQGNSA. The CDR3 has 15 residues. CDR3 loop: CASGRSRGHTDTQYF. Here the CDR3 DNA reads TGTGCCAGCGGGAGGAGCAGGGGGCATACAGATACGCAGTATTTT.

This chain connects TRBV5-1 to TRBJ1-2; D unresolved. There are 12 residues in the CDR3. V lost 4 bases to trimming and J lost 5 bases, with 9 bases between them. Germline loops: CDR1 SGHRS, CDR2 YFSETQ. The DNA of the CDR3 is TGCGCCAGCAGCGAAAACAGTTATGGCTACACCTTC. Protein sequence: CASSENSYGYTF.

As DNA, the CDR3 is TGTGCCAGCAGTCAGGGACATGGGAACTATGGCTACACCTTC. Translated, it gives CASSQGHGNYGYTF. The chain combines TRBV28 with TRBJ1-2; perhaps TRBD1 as D (6 bases). V lost 5 bases and J lost 2, with 12 bases in between. Germline loops: CDR1 MDHEN, CDR2 SYDVKM. CDR3 length: 14 amino acids.

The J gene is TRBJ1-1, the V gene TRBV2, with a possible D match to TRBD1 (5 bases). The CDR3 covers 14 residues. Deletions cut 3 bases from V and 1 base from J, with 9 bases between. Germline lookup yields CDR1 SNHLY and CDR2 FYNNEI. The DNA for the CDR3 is TGTGCCAGCAGTGATTACAGGACGAACACTGAAGCTTTCTTT. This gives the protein CASSDYRTNTEAFF.

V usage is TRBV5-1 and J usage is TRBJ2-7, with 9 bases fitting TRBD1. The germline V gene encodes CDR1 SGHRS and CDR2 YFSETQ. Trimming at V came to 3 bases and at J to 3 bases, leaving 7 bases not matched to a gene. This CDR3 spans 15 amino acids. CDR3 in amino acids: CASSSVPGQGYEQYF. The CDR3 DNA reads TGCGCCAGCAGCTCCGTCCCGGGACAGGGCTACGAGCAGTACTTC.